A single TCR beta chain is shown here with its context. Its target is unknown. The data stem from a study of blood T cells in healthy people across ages. Findings of the study overall: Estimated diversity that came from one million T cells was considered an underestimate.

V was pared by 4 bases and J by 4 bases, with 14 bases between. This CDR3 has 15 residues. Germline values: CDR1 ENHRY, CDR2 SYGVKD. PCR was performed a second time for about 7 to 11 cycles using a sample-barcoded 5' primer and a J-beta primer mix. Template switching added a 12-random-nucleotide identifier to every cDNA molecule. TCRdb itself ran the 5' RACE reads through MiXCR, one entry per CDR3 protein. Of roughly 700,000 distinct CDR3 sequences in the sample, about 52% were seen once. Each sample used at least 6.5 million PBMCs. Extractions gave at least 6 micrograms of total RNA per sample. Sequencing was performed on blood. This clonotype originated in an older woman in good health. The chain has TRBV10-3 and TRBJ1-3; the D gene is possibly TRBD1 (6 bases). This CDR3 reads CAISGTADKGNTIYF. In DNA form, the CDR3 reads TGTGCCATCAGTGGGACAGCCGATAAAGGAAACACCATATATTTT.